The sequence of this T cell receptor beta chain was determined in a study of blood T cell repertoires in COVID-19. Study in general: Both acute and convalescent COVID-19 samples were obtained from the United States, Italy and Spain. From T cells, B-cell-depleted T cells, or PBMCs came the material, which was cDNA or gDNA.

In the authors' workflow: Scientists estimated how many nucleated cells there were by amplifying reference gene primers. Profiled with immunoSEQ multiplex PCR; TCRdb holds only in-frame clones, not every one. V and J calls and clone size are as listed in that table; D and trimming were resolved from the DNA. Of about 120,000 clones listed, about 90% are singletons. Germline V gives CDR1 SGDLS, CDR2 YYNGEE. The CDR3 consists of 15 residues. After removal of 4 bases from V and 7 bases from J, the junction contained 8 bases not matched to a gene. The source material was peripheral blood. V usage is TRBV9 and J usage is TRBJ2-2; TRBD1 aligns across 9 bases. This sequence was found in a woman in her seventies with acute or convalescent COVID-19. CDR3 DNA sequence: TGTGCCAGCAGCATAAGACAGGGGGGACTCGGGGAGCTGTTTTTT. Protein sequence: CASSIRQGGLGELFF. Combining the CDR3 with reference TRBV9 and TRBJ2-2 gives the whole variable domain DSGVTQTPKHLITATGQRVTLRCSPRSGDLSVYWYQQSLDQGLQFLIQYYNGEERAKGNILERFSAQQFPDLHSELNLSSLELGDSALYFCASSIRQGGLGELFFGEGSRLTVL.